The 21 T cell receptor beta chains below come from one sample, sequenced in a study of blood T cell repertoires in COVID-19. Data came from immunoSEQ multiplex PCR; TCRdb stores just in-frame clones and leaves some out. The table includes about 85,000 clones, roughly 85% detected once. Material for sequencing was peripheral blood. The source of these receptors is a man aged 55 to 70 with acute or convalescent COVID-19.

The table lists this clone with a few counts. J is TRBJ2-7 and V is TRBV4-3, with D possibly TRBD2 on 5 matching bases. The V end lost 1 base, the J end lost 0 bases, and 10 bases lay between the germline ends. Germline values: CDR1 LGHNA, CDR2 YSLEER. The CDR3 has 15 residues. CDR3 residues: CASSQAVATSYEQYF. The CDR3 DNA is TGCGCCAGCAGCCAAGCCGTAGCGACCTCCTACGAGCAGTACTTC.

CDR3 protein: CASSEVLGDYGYTF. CDR3 coding DNA: TGTGCCAGCAGTGAAGTCCTCGGGGACTATGGCTACACCTTC. This chain connects TRBV6-1 to TRBJ1-2, with D hard to call. Germline CDR1 MNHNS, CDR2 SASEGT. The V end lost 1 base, the J end lost 3 bases, and 9 bases lay between the germline ends. This CDR3 contains 14 residues.

V usage is TRBV3-1 (or the pseudogene TRBV3-2) and J usage is TRBJ1-2, with a tentative D call TRBD1 (6 bases). Trimming shortened V by 1 base and J by 4 bases, and 10 bases separated the two germline ends. CDR3 length equals 14 residues. Looked up from germline, CDR1 is LGHDT and CDR2 is YNNKEL (reference sequence). The CDR3 sequence is CASSQVPGAYGYTF. In DNA, the CDR3 is TGTGCCAGCAGCCAAGTACCAGGGGCCTATGGCTACACCTTC.

This clone was recorded once. The rearrangement uses TRBV6-5 and TRBJ2-5; D is possibly TRBD2 (7 bases). V lost 6 bases and J lost 1, with 15 bases in between. The CDR3 runs to 15 residues. CDR1 MNHEY and CDR2 SVGAGI come from the germline V gene. For the CDR3, the DNA is TGTGCCAGCAGGGGGGCGGGGGCGATCCAAGAGACCCAGTACTTC. As protein: CASRGAGAIQETQYF.

This clone appeared once. This chain joins TRBV9 and TRBJ1-5, with D possibly being TRBD1 (6 bases). This CDR3 has 16 amino acids. Germline lookup yields CDR1 SGDLS and CDR2 YYNGEE. Trimming pared 4 bases from V and 1 base from J, leaving 15 bases between. CDR3 bases: TGTGCCAGCAGCCGCAGTAAACAGGGAAGCAATCAGCCCCAGCATTTT. This gives the protein CASSRSKQGSNQPQHF.

Here the CDR3 DNA reads TGTGCCAGCAGCTTAGACGGCTCAGGGTGGGGTGAAAAACTGTTTTTT. It is translated as CASSLDGSGWGEKLFF. V is TRBV7-2 and J is TRBJ1-4; a possible D gene is TRBD1 (5 bases). Germline V gene data show CDR1 as SGHTA and CDR2 as FQGNSA. V was shortened by 1 base and J by 7 bases, with 16 bases between the two germline ends. The CDR3 is made up of 16 amino acids.

The V gene is TRBV11-2, the J gene TRBJ1-5; D may be TRBD1 (6 bases). V lost 5 bases, J lost 8 bases, and 16 bases lay in between. CDR3 length equals 14 residues. Per the germline V gene, CDR1 is SGHAT and CDR2 is FQNNGV. The CDR3 DNA follows: TGTGCCAGCAGCGATAGACGGGAGGGGGAGCCCCAGCATTTT. This encodes CASSDRREGEPQHF.

This clone occurred once. The chain uses TRBV11-2 and TRBJ1-3; no clear D. The V end was cut by 0 bases, the J end by 3 bases, with 9 bases between. CDR1 is SGHAT, CDR2 FQNNGV, per germline. The CDR3 is made up of 15 amino acids. The CDR3 bases are TGTGCCAGCAGCTTAGACGGCACAGATGGAAACACCATATATTTT. Translating it yields CASSLDGTDGNTIYF.

The chain recombines TRBV11-2 with TRBJ1-4; possibly TRBD1 for D (5 bases). The germline V gene encodes CDR1 SGHAT and CDR2 FQNNGV. The CDR3 contains 13 residues. Trimming left V 3 bases short and J 10 bases short, with 12 bases between. The CDR3 nucleotides read TGTGCCAGCAGCTTCCACCAGGGTGGAAAACTGTTTTTT. It specifies CASSFHQGGKLFF.

This chain uses TRBV9 with TRBJ2-7, with 9 bases that match TRBD2. CDR3 length equals 15 residues. CDR1 and CDR2 from the germline V gene are SGDLS and YYNGEE. V was pared by 3 bases and J by 3 bases, with 7 bases of the junction left unmatched. The CDR3 DNA follows: TGTGCCAGCAGCGCCGGGACTAGCTTTTTCTACGAGCAGTACTTC. This codes for CASSAGTSFFYEQYF. Full variable domain (rest looked up from reference TRBV9 and TRBJ2-7): DSGVTQTPKHLITATGQRVTLRCSPRSGDLSVYWYQQSLDQGLQFLIQYYNGEERAKGNILERFSAQQFPDLHSELNLSSLELGDSALYFCASSAGTSFFYEQYFGPGTRLTVT.

The V call is TRBV4-1, the J call TRBJ1-2; D uncertain. The CDR3 covers 15 residues. The V end was cut by 1 base, the J end by 3 bases, with 12 bases between. CDR1 is MGHRA and CDR2 is YSYEKL in the germline V gene. In nucleotides, the CDR3 is TGCGCCAGCAGCCAAGTTGCAAGCGGGGACTATGGCTACACCTTC. Its translation is CASSQVASGDYGYTF.

The CDR3 is CASSQDTGTGNQPQHF. The CDR3 DNA follows: TGCGCCAGCAGCCAAGATACCGGGACAGGGAATCAGCCCCAGCATTTT. V gene TRBV4-1 combines with J gene TRBJ1-5; 9 positions agree with TRBD1. V lost 0 bases, J lost 4 bases, and 4 bases stayed unmatched. The length of the CDR3 is 16 residues. Germline V gives CDR1 MGHRA, CDR2 YSYEKL.

J is TRBJ2-5 and V is TRBV30; D uncertain. V lost 0 bases and J lost 1, with 6 bases in between. Germline CDR1 reads GTSNPN; CDR2 reads SVGIG (reference sequence). This CDR3 spans 13 amino acids. Here the CDR3 DNA reads TGTGCCTGGAGTGTTCTGGCCCAAGAGACCCAGTACTTC. It yields the protein CAWSVLAQETQYF.

A single count supports this clone. The chain recombines TRBV7-6 with TRBJ1-1; 8 nucleotides align to TRBD1. The CDR3 totals 16 residues. Losses at the gene ends were 5 bases for V and 5 bases for J; bases not matched to a gene: 13. Germline V gene lookup returns CDR1 SGHVS and CDR2 FNYEAQ. CDR3 in amino acids: CASSPQGANSGTEAFF. In DNA, the CDR3 is TGTGCCAGCAGCCCTCAGGGGGCAAACTCGGGGACTGAAGCTTTCTTT.

The genes are TRBV4-3 and TRBJ1-1; D unclear. Trimming left V 3 bases short and J 1 base short, with 6 bases between. This CDR3 region has 13 residues. Looked up from germline, CDR1 is LGHNA and CDR2 is YSLEER. CDR3 sequence (DNA): TGCGCCAGCAGCCACGGGTCGAACACTGAAGCTTTCTTT. It codes for CASSHGSNTEAFF.

As for this clone: At one end, the junction sequence differs from germline, possibly due to a read error. The gene calls are TRBV19 and TRBJ1-1; D is perhaps TRBD1 (5 bases). Germline CDR1 is LNHDA and CDR2 is SQIVND (reference sequence). This CDR3 is built from 14 residues. CDR3 in DNA: TGTGCCAGTAGTAAGGGGCCCGCCAGCACTGAAGTTTTCTTT. Protein product: CASSKGPASTEVFF. Full variable domain (missing parts from reference TRBV19 and TRBJ1-1): DGGITQSPKYLFRKEGQNVTLSCEQNLNHDAMYWYRQDPGQGLRLIYYSQIVNDFQKGDIAEGYSVSREKKESFPLTVTSAQKNPTAFYLCASSKGPASTEVFFGQGTRLTVV.

Comments on this clone: Relative to the germline gene, one junction end is altered; a read error may explain this. The rearrangement links TRBV6-1 to TRBJ1-2, with D perhaps TRBD1 (5 bases). CDR1 MNHNS and CDR2 SASEGT come from the germline V gene. CDR3 length equals 11 residues. CDR3 DNA sequence: TGTGCCAGCAGTGAAATCGACAGTTTCGGCTTC. Protein: CASSEIDSFGF.

V gene TRBV19 combines with J gene TRBJ2-3, with TRBD2 matching over 9 bases. The V gene's germline CDR1 is LNHDA and CDR2 SQIVND (reference sequence). The CDR3 is 15 amino acids. V was clipped by 2 bases and J by 6 bases; unmatched bases: 6. The CDR3 sequence is CASSILAGPGDTQYF. The CDR3 nucleotides read TGTGCCAGTAGTATACTAGCGGGACCTGGGGATACGCAGTATTTT.

V is TRBV5-1 and J is TRBJ2-1, with 11 positions matching TRBD2. Unmatched junction bases numbered 3, after V lost 0 bases and J lost 10 bases. Germline V CDR1 and CDR2: SGHRS, YFSETQ. CDR3 size: 14 residues. The CDR3: CASSLGPSGGEQFF. In DNA, the CDR3 is TGCGCCAGCAGCTTGGGTCCTAGCGGGGGGGAGCAGTTCTTC.

The chain couples TRBV19 to TRBJ1-1; D unclear. The V gene lost 1 base and the J gene lost 4 bases, with 10 bases spanning the gap. The CDR3 contains 14 residues. Germline V gives CDR1 LNHDA, CDR2 SQIVND (reference sequence). The CDR3 coding sequence is TGTGCCAGTAGTATAGCCAGCGGAGGCACTGAAGCTTTCTTT. Encoded protein: CASSIASGGTEAFF.

The chain links TRBV6-5 to TRBJ1-1; 7 nucleotides line up with TRBD1. Germline loops: CDR1 MNHEY, CDR2 SVGAGI. This CDR3 has 13 amino acids. V shed 6 bases, J shed 5 bases, and the junction held 6 bases outside the gene matches. The CDR3 here is CASRGGQWTEAFF. DNA for the CDR3: TGTGCCAGCAGGGGGGGACAGTGGACTGAAGCTTTCTTT.